The rows below give T cell receptor beta chains drawn from one sample of a study of T cell repertoires in cytomegalovirus infection. TCRdb independently ran MiXCR on the reads; one entry per CDR3 protein. Found here are about 130,000 distinct CDR3 sequences, approximately 8.8% of them singletons; the top ten hold around 10%. Sequenced sample: PBMCs. The receptor set was obtained from a human donor in good health (CMV status not recorded). Some clones in this sample may be carry-over from other donors' samples. The CDR3 runs from the conserved cysteine through the conserved F or W. A D gene is named only where the DNA matches it firmly. Clone size is stated in some rows and not others, as once, few, many or a class when expanded.

CDR3,DNA,size,D,V,length,J
CASSRDSGSYNEQFF,TGTGCCAGCAGTCGAGACAGTGGCTCCTACAATGAGCAGTTCTTC,many,NA,TRBV12-3/TRBV12-4,15,TRBJ2-1
CASSLELAVYTDTQYF,TGTGCCAGCAGCTTAGAACTAGCGGTGTACACAGATACGCAGTATTTT,many,TRBD2,TRBV7-2,16,TRBJ2-3
CSVGHSTNEKLFF,TGCAGCGTTGGTCACTCAACTAATGAAAAACTGTTTTTT,NA,NA,TRBV29-1,13,TRBJ1-4
CRAYGQFF,TGCAGGGCGTACGGGCAGTTCTTC,NA,NA,TRBV20-1,8,TRBJ2-1
CASSPTRNPGKTLNTEAFF,TGTGCCAGCTCACCAACACGGAACCCGGGGAAAACTTTGAACACTGAAGCTTTCTTT,few,NA,TRBV18,19,TRBJ1-1
CASSEGSYNEQFF,TGTGCCAGCAGCGAGGGGTCCTACAATGAGCAGTTCTTC,many,NA,TRBV6-4,13,TRBJ2-1
CSARDRRGAQPQHF,TGCAGTGCTAGAGATCGGCGGGGAGCTCAGCCCCAGCATTTT,many,NA,TRBV20-1,14,TRBJ1-5
CASSEWMVGAYEQYF,TGTGCCAGCAGTGAATGGATGGTGGGGGCCTACGAGCAGTACTTC,NA,NA,TRBV2,15,TRBJ2-7
CSAITGTVNTGELFF,TGCAGTGCTATCACCGGGACGGTGAACACCGGGGAGCTGTTTTTT,NA,NA,TRBV20-1,15,TRBJ2-2
CASSSTGTGNGYTF,TGTGCCAGTAGTTCCACCGGGACAGGGAACGGCTACACCTTC,few,TRBD1,TRBV19,14,TRBJ1-2
CASSSLGRTNTEAFF,TGTGCCAGCAGCTCGCTGGGACGGACAAACACTGAAGCTTTCTTT,many,NA,TRBV11-1,15,TRBJ1-1
CSARGSGQGDEKLFF,TGCAGTGCTAGAGGCTCGGGACAGGGGGATGAAAAACTGTTTTTT,many,TRBD1,TRBV20-1,15,TRBJ1-4
CASGIAGASTDTQYF,TGTGCCAGCGGGATAGCGGGGGCCAGCACAGATACGCAGTATTTT,many,TRBD2,TRBV7-2,15,TRBJ2-3
CASNYKRDPSYEQYF,TGTGCCAGCAATTACAAAAGGGACCCATCCTACGAGCAGTACTTC,many,NA,TRBV2,15,TRBJ2-7
CASLQRDNEQFF,TGTGCCAGCTTACAGAGAGATAATGAGCAGTTCTTC,many,NA,TRBV28,12,TRBJ2-1
CSVEQGNSGANVLTF,TGCAGCGTTGAACAGGGAAACTCTGGGGCCAACGTCCTGACTTTC,few,NA,TRBV29-1,15,TRBJ2-6
CASSSSGTGGYEQYF,TGTGCCAGCAGCTCCTCCGGGACAGGGGGCTACGAGCAGTACTTC,NA,TRBD1,TRBV5-4,15,TRBJ2-7
CASSQGRGYGETQYF,TGTGCCAGCAGTCAAGGCAGGGGCTATGGGGAGACCCAGTACTTC,many,NA,TRBV7-3,15,TRBJ2-5
CASSLGLAGIIDTQYF,TGTGCCAGCAGCTTAGGCCTAGCGGGGATCATAGATACGCAGTATTTT,many,TRBD2,TRBV7-8,16,TRBJ2-3
CASSSLSISYEQYF,TGTGCCAGCAGCTCTCTCTCCATCTCCTACGAGCAGTACTTC,many,NA,TRBV7-9,14,TRBJ2-7
CASSAPGLMNTEAFF,TGTGCCAGCAGCGCCCCCGGACTCATGAACACTGAAGCTTTCTTT,many,NA,TRBV7-2,15,TRBJ1-1
CASSTDTTGELFF,TGTGCCAGCAGTACGGACACCACCGGGGAGCTGTTTTTT,many,NA,TRBV2,13,TRBJ2-2
CASSPRLGQGGIEDTEAFF,TGTGCCAGCAGTCCTCGCTTGGGTCAGGGCGGTATCGAGGACACTGAAGCTTTCTTT,many,NA,TRBV12-3/TRBV12-4,19,TRBJ1-1
CASSLDLGNEQFF,TGTGCCAGCAGCTTAGATCTTGGAAATGAGCAGTTCTTC,many,NA,TRBV11-2,13,TRBJ2-1
CASSFQTSSYNEQFF,TGTGCCAGCAGCTTCCAGACGAGCTCCTACAATGAGCAGTTCTTC,many,NA,TRBV11-2,15,TRBJ2-1
CASSPRTNQPQHF,TGTGCCAGCAGCCCTAGGACCAATCAGCCCCAGCATTTT,many,NA,TRBV7-2,13,TRBJ1-5
CASSNGTLFPGYTF,TGTGCCAGCAGCAACGGGACTCTCTTTCCCGGCTACACCTTC,many,NA,TRBV12-3/TRBV12-4,14,TRBJ1-2
CASSYRGTAFGNTIYF,TGTGCCAGCAGTTACCGCGGGACAGCCTTCGGAAACACCATATATTTT,NA,TRBD1,TRBV6-8,16,TRBJ1-3
CSAFGGGDYEQYF,TGCAGCGCCTTTGGAGGGGGGGACTACGAGCAGTACTTC,many,NA,TRBV29-1,13,TRBJ2-7
CASGWGGPGGSYGYTF,TGTGCCAGCGGATGGGGGGGACCCGGGGGGAGCTATGGCTACACCTTC,many,NA,TRBV28,16,TRBJ1-2
CASSRSGVGTDTQYF,TGTGCCAGCAGTCGAAGCGGGGTAGGCACAGATACGCAGTATTTT,many,TRBD2,TRBV6-5,15,TRBJ2-3
CASSYRITYEQYF,TGTGCCAGTAGCTACCGAATAACCTACGAGCAGTACTTC,NA,NA,TRBV19,13,TRBJ2-7
CASSIWSGNGEAFF,TGTGCCAGTAGTATTTGGTCGGGGAACGGTGAAGCTTTCTTT,many,NA,TRBV19,14,TRBJ1-1
CASSTSGERHTDTQYF,TGTGCCAGCAGCACTAGCGGGGAAAGACACACAGATACGCAGTATTTT,many,TRBD2,TRBV7-8,16,TRBJ2-3
CASYGGGGSGNTIYF,TGTGCCAGCTACGGGGGGGGAGGCTCTGGAAACACCATATATTTT,many,NA,TRBV28,15,TRBJ1-3
CASSADNRVTGELFF,TGTGCCAGCAGTGCGGACAACAGGGTCACCGGGGAGCTGTTTTTT,few,NA,TRBV6-5,15,TRBJ2-2
CAISESGREETQYF,TGTGCCATCAGTGAGTCAGGAAGGGAAGAGACCCAGTACTTC,NA,NA,TRBV10-3,14,TRBJ2-5
CASSPHGYEQYF,TGTGCCAGCAGTCCCCACGGGTACGAGCAGTACTTC,many,NA,TRBV12-3/TRBV12-4,12,TRBJ2-7
CSVVPGPNYGYTF,TGCAGCGTTGTTCCGGGGCCTAACTATGGCTACACCTTC,NA,NA,TRBV29-1,13,TRBJ1-2